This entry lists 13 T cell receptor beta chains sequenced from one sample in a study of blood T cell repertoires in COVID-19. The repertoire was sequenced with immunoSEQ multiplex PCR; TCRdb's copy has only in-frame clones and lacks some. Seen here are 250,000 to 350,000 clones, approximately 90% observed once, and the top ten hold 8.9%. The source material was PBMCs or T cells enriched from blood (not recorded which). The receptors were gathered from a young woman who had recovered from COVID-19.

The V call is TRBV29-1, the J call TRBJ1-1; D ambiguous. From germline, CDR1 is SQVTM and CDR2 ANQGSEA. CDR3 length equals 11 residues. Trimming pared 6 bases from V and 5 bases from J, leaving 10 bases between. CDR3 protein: CSVHRGTEAFF. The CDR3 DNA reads TGCAGCGTACACCGAGGGACTGAAGCTTTCTTT. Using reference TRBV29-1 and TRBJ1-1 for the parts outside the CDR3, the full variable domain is SAVISQKPSRDICQRGTSLTIQCQVDSQVTMMFWYRQQPGQSLTLIATANQGSEATYESGFVIDKFPISRPNLTFSTLTVSNMSPEDSSIYLCSVHRGTEAFFGQGTRLTVV.

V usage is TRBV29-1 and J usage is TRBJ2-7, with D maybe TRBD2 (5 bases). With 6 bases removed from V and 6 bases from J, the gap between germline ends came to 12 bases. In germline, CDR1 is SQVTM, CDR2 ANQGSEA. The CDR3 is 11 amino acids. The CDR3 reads CSVFAGGEQYF. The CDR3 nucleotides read TGCAGCGTCTTCGCGGGCGGCGAGCAGTACTTC.

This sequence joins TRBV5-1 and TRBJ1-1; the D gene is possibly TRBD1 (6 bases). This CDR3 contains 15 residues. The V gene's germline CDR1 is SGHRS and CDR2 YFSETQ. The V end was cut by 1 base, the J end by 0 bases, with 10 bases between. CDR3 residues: CASSLSGQLNTEAFF. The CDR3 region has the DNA TGCGCCAGCAGCTTGTCGGGACAACTGAACACTGAAGCTTTCTTT.

In nucleotides, the CDR3 is TGTGCCACCAGCAGAGATCTACAGCTCTCTGGAAACACCATATATTTT. It translates to CATSRDLQLSGNTIYF. This chain uses TRBV15 with TRBJ1-3; D is undetermined. The germline V and J ends were trimmed by 0 bases and 0 bases, with 9 bases remaining between them. Germline V gives CDR1 LNHNV, CDR2 YYDKDF (reference sequence). This CDR3 is 16 amino acids long.

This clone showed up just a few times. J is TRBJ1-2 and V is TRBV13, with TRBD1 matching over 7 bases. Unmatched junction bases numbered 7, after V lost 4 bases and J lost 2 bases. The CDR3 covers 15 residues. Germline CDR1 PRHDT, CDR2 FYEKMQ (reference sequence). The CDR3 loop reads CASSSSRTGNYGYTF. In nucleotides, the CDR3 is TGTGCCAGCAGCTCCTCCCGGACAGGAAACTATGGCTACACCTTC.

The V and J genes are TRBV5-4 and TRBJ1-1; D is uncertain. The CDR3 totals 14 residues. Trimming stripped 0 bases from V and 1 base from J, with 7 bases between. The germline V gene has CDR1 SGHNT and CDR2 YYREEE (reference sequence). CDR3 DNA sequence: TGTGCCAGCAGCTTGGTCCCAGAGAACACTGAAGCTTTCTTT. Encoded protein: CASSLVPENTEAFF. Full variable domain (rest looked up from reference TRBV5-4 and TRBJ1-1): ETGVTQSPTHLIKTRGQQVTLRCSSQSGHNTVSWYQQALGQGPQFIFQYYREEENGRGNFPPRFSGLQFPNYSSELNVNALELDDSALYLCASSLVPENTEAFFGQGTRLTVV.

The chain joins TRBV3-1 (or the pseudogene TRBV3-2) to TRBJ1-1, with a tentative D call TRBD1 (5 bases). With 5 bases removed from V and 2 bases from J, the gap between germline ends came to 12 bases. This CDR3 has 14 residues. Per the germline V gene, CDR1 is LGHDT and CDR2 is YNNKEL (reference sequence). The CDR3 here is CASSLFDRNTEAFF. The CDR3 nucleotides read TGTGCCAGCAGCTTGTTTGACAGAAACACTGAAGCTTTCTTT.

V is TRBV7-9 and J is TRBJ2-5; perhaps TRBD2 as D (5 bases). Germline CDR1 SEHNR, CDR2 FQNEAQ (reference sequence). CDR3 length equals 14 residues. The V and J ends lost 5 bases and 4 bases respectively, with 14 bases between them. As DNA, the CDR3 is TGTGCCAGCAGCCGCACTCTTAGCGTAGAGACCCAGTACTTC. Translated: CASSRTLSVETQYF.

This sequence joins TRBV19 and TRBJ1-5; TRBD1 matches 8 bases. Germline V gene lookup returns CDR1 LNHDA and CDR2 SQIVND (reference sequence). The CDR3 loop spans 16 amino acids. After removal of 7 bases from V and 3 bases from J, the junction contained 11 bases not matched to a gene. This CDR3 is CASMQNRGSINQPQHF. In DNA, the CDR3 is TGTGCCAGTATGCAAAACAGGGGGTCTATCAATCAGCCCCAGCATTTT.

The CDR3 DNA is TGTGCCTGGAGTAGGGGTCGCCAAGAGACCCAGTACTTC. It yields the protein CAWSRGRQETQYF. The V and J genes are TRBV30 and TRBJ2-5, with D perhaps TRBD1 (5 bases). CDR3 length equals 13 residues. The germline V and J ends were trimmed by 2 bases and 1 base, with 8 bases remaining between them. The germline gives CDR1 GTSNPN, CDR2 SVGIG (reference sequence).

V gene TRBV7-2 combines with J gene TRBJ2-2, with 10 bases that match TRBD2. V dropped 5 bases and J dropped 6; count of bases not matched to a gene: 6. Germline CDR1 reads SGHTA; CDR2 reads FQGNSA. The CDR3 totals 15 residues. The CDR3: CASSATGTSAGELFF. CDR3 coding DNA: TGTGCCAGCAGCGCTACCGGGACTAGCGCCGGGGAGCTGTTTTTT.

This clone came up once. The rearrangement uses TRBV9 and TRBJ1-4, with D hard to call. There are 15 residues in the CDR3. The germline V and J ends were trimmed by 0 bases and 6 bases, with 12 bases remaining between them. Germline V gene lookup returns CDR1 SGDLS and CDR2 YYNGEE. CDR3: CASSVVGGSHEKLFF. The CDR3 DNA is TGTGCCAGCAGCGTAGTTGGTGGGAGCCATGAAAAACTGTTTTTT.

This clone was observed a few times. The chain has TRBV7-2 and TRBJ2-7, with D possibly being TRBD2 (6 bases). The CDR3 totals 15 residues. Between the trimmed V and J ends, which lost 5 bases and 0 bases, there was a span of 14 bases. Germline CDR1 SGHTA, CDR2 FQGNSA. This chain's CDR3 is CASSIRDGSSYEQYF. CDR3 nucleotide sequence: TGTGCCAGCAGCATACGGGACGGGAGCTCCTACGAGCAGTACTTC.